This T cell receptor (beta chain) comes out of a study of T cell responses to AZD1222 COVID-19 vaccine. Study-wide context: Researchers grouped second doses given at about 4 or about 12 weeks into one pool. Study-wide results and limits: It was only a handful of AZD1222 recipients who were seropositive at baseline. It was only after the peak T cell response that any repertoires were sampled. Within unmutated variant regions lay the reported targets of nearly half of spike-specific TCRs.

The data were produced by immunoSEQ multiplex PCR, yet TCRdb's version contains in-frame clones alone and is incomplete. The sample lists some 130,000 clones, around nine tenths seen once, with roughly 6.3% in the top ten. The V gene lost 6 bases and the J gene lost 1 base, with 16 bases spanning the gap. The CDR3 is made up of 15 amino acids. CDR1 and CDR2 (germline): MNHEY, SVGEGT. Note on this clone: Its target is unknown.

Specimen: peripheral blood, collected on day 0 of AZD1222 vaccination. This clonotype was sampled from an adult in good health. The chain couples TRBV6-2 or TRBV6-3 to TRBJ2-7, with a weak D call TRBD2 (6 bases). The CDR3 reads CASSPRDSGSYEQYF. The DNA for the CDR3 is TGTGCCAGCAGCCCCCGGGATAGCGGTTCCTACGAGCAGTACTTC.